This TCR beta chain was found in a study of blood T cell repertoires in COVID-19. As for the study in general: From the United States, Italy and Spain came samples of acute and convalescent COVID-19. PBMCs, B-cell-depleted T cells, or T cells were the source of the cDNA or gDNA that made up the material.

The method was immunoSEQ multiplex PCR; TCRdb's version includes in-frame clones alone and lacks a portion of them. The table shows some 120,000 clones, with around nine tenths occurring only once. Seattle's enrolled individuals joined amid active infection and were then monitored longitudinally. This CDR3 is 14 amino acids long. V gave up 5 bases and J gave up 2 bases, with 11 bases separating them. CDR1 SGHTA and CDR2 FQGNSA come from the germline V gene. The chain links TRBV7-2 to TRBJ2-3; D is perhaps TRBD2 (6 bases). The sequence was collected from a man aged 55-75 years with COVID-19, enrolled during active disease. Sequencing used peripheral blood. The CDR3 sequence: CASSRPSDTDTQYF. Written as DNA, the CDR3 is TGTGCCAGCAGCCGTCCTAGCGACACAGATACGCAGTATTTT.